These 19 T cell receptor beta chains were sequenced from one sample in a study of cytomegalovirus exposure and HLA in healthy donors. PCR primers comprised 60 Vbeta and 13 Jbeta primers. Data came from immunoSEQ multiplex PCR; TCRdb stores just in-frame clones and leaves some out. The sample lists over 100,000 clones, roughly 68% seen once, with 8.7% in the top ten. The sample was PBMCs. Receptors were obtained from a man aged 30-40 years in good health and CMV-seropositive.

There are a few counts of this clone. V is TRBV6-5 and J is TRBJ1-1; possibly TRBD1 for D (5 bases). This CDR3 spans 15 amino acids. The V and J ends lost 6 bases and 4 bases respectively, with 18 bases between them. Germline V gene lookup returns CDR1 MNHEY and CDR2 SVGAGI. The CDR3 nucleotides are TGTGCCAGCAGCCTAGGGTCTTGGGGGGGCACTGAAGCTTTCTTT. Translating gives CASSLGSWGGTEAFF.

In its sample, this clone was seen once. This chain connects TRBV4-1 to TRBJ2-7, with a weak D call TRBD2 (5 bases). Trimming removed 2 bases from V and 5 bases from J, with 16 bases in between. CDR1 and CDR2 from the germline V gene are MGHRA and YSYEKL. The CDR3 has 15 residues. This CDR3 is CASSQTSRVVNEQYF. For the CDR3, the DNA is TGCGCCAGCAGCCAAACCTCGCGGGTGGTTAACGAGCAGTACTTC.

The chain carries TRBV2 and TRBJ1-2; perhaps TRBD1 as D (5 bases). Deletions cut 4 bases from V and 2 bases from J, with 8 bases between. The CDR3 contains 13 residues. CDR1 is SNHLY, CDR2 FYNNEI, per germline. The CDR3, as DNA: TGTGCCAGCAGTGTCGGGGGGAACTATGGCTACACCTTC. It encodes CASSVGGNYGYTF.

The rearrangement links TRBV11-1 to TRBJ2-7; the match to TRBD1 covers 10 bases. From germline, CDR1 is SGHAT and CDR2 FQDESV (reference sequence). V was clipped by 2 bases and J by 2 bases; unmatched bases: 6. This CDR3 comprises 16 residues. The CDR3 DNA is TGTGCCAGCAGCTTACCCGGGACAGGGGCCCCCTACGAGCAGTACTTC. Protein product: CASSLPGTGAPYEQYF.

The chain couples TRBV6-4 to TRBJ2-1; 9 positions match TRBD1. The CDR3 runs 15 residues. Germline V gives CDR1 MRHNA, CDR2 SNTAGT. Losses at the gene ends were 3 bases for V and 6 bases for J; bases not matched to a gene: 6. CDR3 in DNA: TGTGCCAGCAGTGAAGGACAGGGGACAAGCAATGAGCAGTTCTTC. It encodes CASSEGQGTSNEQFF.

The rearrangement links TRBV5-1 to TRBJ2-5, with 8 bases fitting TRBD1. CDR1 and CDR2 from the germline V gene are SGHRS and YFSETQ. The ends lost 0 bases at V and 4 bases at J; junction bases unmatched: 5. The CDR3 is 15 amino acids. This chain's CDR3 is CASSLARTGRETQYF. As DNA, the CDR3 is TGCGCCAGCAGCTTGGCCCGGACAGGGCGAGAGACCCAGTACTTC.

CDR3 coding DNA: TGTGCCAGCAGCTCGCGGGAGAGGGTGAACATTCAGTACTTC. Translating gives CASSSRERVNIQYF. The chain links TRBV7-9 to TRBJ2-4, with 7 bases that match TRBD2. This CDR3 contains 14 residues. V shed 4 bases, J shed 7 bases, and the junction held 7 bases outside the gene matches. Germline-derived CDR1 and CDR2 are SEHNR and FQNEAQ (reference sequence).

This clone was detected a few times. The gene calls are TRBV6-1 and TRBJ2-7; D unresolved. Trimming cost V 1 base and J 3 bases, with 4 bases left between them. CDR1 and CDR2 (germline): MNHNS, SASEGT. The CDR3 is 12 residues long. The CDR3 loop is CASSEVRYEQYF. The DNA of the CDR3 is TGTGCCAGCAGTGAAGTCCGCTACGAGCAGTACTTC.

The rearrangement joins TRBV2 to TRBJ1-2; weak D call: TRBD1 (5 bases). The V gene's germline CDR1 is SNHLY and CDR2 FYNNEI. The CDR3 consists of 12 residues. V was clipped by 5 bases and J by 5 bases, with 9 bases between them. CDR3 nucleotide sequence: TGTGCCAGCAGTCCCACAGGTTATGGCTACACCTTC. Encoded protein: CASSPTGYGYTF.

DNA of the CDR3: TGTGCCAGCAGTGAAAGGCTCCCGTGGGGGATTGAGCTAGCGGGAGCGGACGAGCAGTACGTC. Translated: CASSERLPWGIELAGADEQYV. The V gene is TRBV6-1, the J gene TRBJ2-7; TRBD2 agrees at 10 bases. The V and J ends lost 2 bases and 5 bases, in that order; junction bases with no gene match: 24. The CDR3 extends over 21 amino acids. Germline CDR1 is MNHNS and CDR2 is SASEGT.

V is TRBV19 and J is TRBJ1-6; 9 nucleotides match TRBD1. Trimming cost V 7 bases and J 7 bases; bases outside gene matches: 8. This CDR3 is built from 15 residues. Germline loops: CDR1 LNHDA, CDR2 SQIVND (reference sequence). The CDR3 DNA reads as TGTGCCAGTATCCCGACAGGGGGGGAGAATTCACCCCTCCACTTT. Translation: CASIPTGGENSPLHF.

CDR3 bases: TGTGCCAGCAGCCTCGACAGGGTGAACACTGAAGCTTTCTTT. It yields the protein CASSLDRVNTEAFF. The chain employs TRBV7-3 and TRBJ1-1; 7 positions agree with TRBD1. The V and J ends lost 5 bases and 0 bases, in that order; junction bases with no gene match: 3. There are 14 residues in the CDR3. The germline CDR1 and CDR2 sequences are SGHTA and FQGTGA.

The chain joins TRBV19 to TRBJ1-2; 8 bases align to TRBD1. This CDR3 region has 13 residues. V lost 7 bases, J lost 4 bases, and 5 bases stayed unmatched. Germline-derived CDR1 and CDR2 are LNHDA and SQIVND (reference sequence). The CDR3 loop reads CASTDRGLYGYTF. CDR3 coding DNA: TGTGCCAGTACAGACAGGGGACTCTATGGCTACACCTTC. The full variable domain, its missing parts supplied by reference TRBV19 and TRBJ1-2, is DGGITQSPKYLFRKEGQNVTLSCEQNLNHDAMYWYRQDPGQGLRLIYYSQIVNDFQKGDIAEGYSVSREKKESFPLTVTSAQKNPTAFYLCASTDRGLYGYTFGSGTRLTVV.

The chain combines TRBV29-1 with TRBJ2-1; TRBD2 matches 12 bases. The germline V gene encodes CDR1 SQVTM and CDR2 ANQGSEA. The CDR3 totals 16 residues. The V gene end was trimmed by 6 bases and the J gene end by 0 bases; junction bases not matched to a gene: 6. CDR3 bases: TGCAGCGTCGTCGGGACTAGCGGGCTCTCCTACAATGAGCAGTTCTTC. It codes for CSVVGTSGLSYNEQFF.

V is TRBV9 and J is TRBJ2-5; D is perhaps TRBD2 (6 bases). V gave up 0 bases and J gave up 6 bases, with 12 bases separating them. The CDR3 totals 14 residues. Germline V gives CDR1 SGDLS, CDR2 YYNGEE. CDR3 in DNA: TGTGCCAGCAGCGTAGCGGGAGCTCAAAAGACCCAGTACTTC. Its translation: CASSVAGAQKTQYF.

The rearrangement links TRBV7-9 to TRBJ2-1; TRBD2 agrees at 7 bases. This CDR3 spans 17 amino acids. V lost 3 bases to trimming and J lost 7 bases; unmatched junction nucleotides: 15. Per germline, CDR1 SEHNR and CDR2 FQNEAQ (reference sequence). The CDR3 DNA sequence: TGTGCCAGCAGCTTGTATCTCGGGCGGGAGAGAGAAAATGAGCAGTTCTTC. It yields the protein CASSLYLGRERENEQFF. Full variable domain (outside the CDR3, taken from reference TRBV7-9 and TRBJ2-1): DTGVSQNPRHKITKRGQNVTFRCDPISEHNRLYWYRQTLGQGPEFLTYFQNEAQLEKSRLLSDRFSAERPKGSFSTLEIQRTEQGDSAMYLCASSLYLGRERENEQFFGPGTRLTVL.

The chain combines TRBV6-1 with TRBJ2-3; maybe TRBD1 (5 bases). With 2 bases removed from V and 12 bases from J, the gap between germline ends came to 24 bases. Per the germline V gene, CDR1 is MNHNS and CDR2 is SASEGT. The CDR3 consists of 16 residues. The CDR3 DNA reads TGTGCCAGCAGTGAACCAGGGAAGGCTTACGGAACGGGTCAGTATTTT. As protein: CASSEPGKAYGTGQYF.

This sequence joins TRBV11-2 and TRBJ1-3; D is uncertain. V shed 4 bases and J shed 7 bases, with 8 bases lying between them. Germline V lookup: CDR1 SGHAT, CDR2 FQNNGV. CDR3 length: 12 amino acids. CDR3 region: CASSSPANTIYF. The CDR3, as DNA: TGTGCCAGCAGCTCCCCCGCGAACACCATATATTTT.

J is TRBJ1-1 and V is TRBV10-3; 9 nucleotides agree with TRBD1. The CDR3 covers 14 residues. Germline CDR1 ENHRY, CDR2 SYGVKD. V gave up 7 bases and J gave up 4 bases; unmatched junction bases: 7. The CDR3 protein is CAIKTGGTLTEAFF. CDR3 nucleotides: TGTGCCATCAAGACAGGGGGGACGCTCACTGAAGCTTTCTTT.